This TCR beta chain originates from a study of shared T cell receptors in the human thymus. The assay was immunoSEQ multiplex PCR, and TCRdb's table has in-frame clones only and misses some. The sample lists 650,000 to 950,000 clones; 80% to 90% were seen once. CDR1 SGHTA and CDR2 FQGNSA come from the germline V gene. The CDR3 spans 15 residues. V dropped 3 bases and J dropped 3; count of bases not matched to a gene: 3. This sample was shared with a second study, whose subject was human thymus T cells. This second study says: Corrective heart surgery yielded resections, and these provided the thymus tissue. It looked as if thymic and blood repertoires used V and J genes in a biased way.

The rearrangement links TRBV7-2 to TRBJ2-2, with TRBD2 matching 8 bases. The source is a girl under two years old with a congenital heart defect. Specimen: thymocytes. The CDR3 DNA reads TGTGCCAGCAGCTTCGTCGGGGGGGACACCGGGGAGCTGTTTTTT. Its translation: CASSFVGGDTGELFF.